This T cell receptor (beta chain) was found in a study of siplizumab effects on memory and regulatory T cells. TCRdb keeps only in-frame clones here, not all; method: immunoSEQ multiplex PCR. Here the sample spans tens of thousands of clones, 65% to 80% being singletons. Per the germline V gene, CDR1 is SQVTM and CDR2 is ANQGSEA. Between the trimmed V and J ends, which lost 4 bases and 1 base, there was a span of 13 bases. This CDR3 contains 15 residues. What was sequenced was memory CD4+ T cells sorted from blood. The TCR originated in a human donor in good health. V usage is TRBV29-1 and J usage is TRBJ2-2, with unresolved D. The CDR3 DNA reads as TGCAGCGTTGGGGGTACGGGCAGGAACACCGGGGAGCTGTTTTTT. This sequence encodes CSVGGTGRNTGELFF.